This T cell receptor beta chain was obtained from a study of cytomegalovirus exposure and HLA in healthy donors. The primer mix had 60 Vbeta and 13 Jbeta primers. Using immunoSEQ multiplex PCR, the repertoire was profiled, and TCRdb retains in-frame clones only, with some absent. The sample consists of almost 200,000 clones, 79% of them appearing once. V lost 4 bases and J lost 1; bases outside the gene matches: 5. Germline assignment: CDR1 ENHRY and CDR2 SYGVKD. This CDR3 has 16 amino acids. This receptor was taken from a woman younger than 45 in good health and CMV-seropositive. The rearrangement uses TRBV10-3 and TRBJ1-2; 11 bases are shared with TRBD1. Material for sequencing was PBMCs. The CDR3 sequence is CAISVGTGGLNYGYTF. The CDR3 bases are TGTGCCATCAGTGTTGGGACAGGGGGACTTAACTATGGCTACACCTTC.